This T cell receptor beta chain was retrieved from a study of patients and donors after allogeneic stem cell transplantation. Using its own MiXCR run on the RT-PCR reads, TCRdb lists one record per CDR3 protein. The repertoire includes 410,000 or so distinct CDR3 sequences, around 15% of them detected once, and 7.2% sits in the top ten. This clonotype showed up many times. This CDR3 is built from 13 residues. V lost 6 bases and J 3 bases, leaving 9 bases between the germline ends. This sequence joins TRBV12-3 or TRBV12-4 and TRBJ1-3; D is perhaps TRBD1 (6 bases). Sequenced sample: blood, either unsorted or a sorted T cell fraction (not recorded which). The source is a human donor who was either an allogeneic HSCT recipient or a stem cell or donor lymphocyte infusion donor (not recorded which). It is not recorded whose cells these are; they may come from a transplant donor. CDR3 sequence (DNA): TGTGCCAGCAGAAAACAGGGTGGAAACACCATATATTTT. Translated: CASRKQGGNTIYF.